These 12 T cell receptor beta chains were all obtained from the same sample, sequenced in a study of T-cell reconstitution after alpha-beta-depleted transplantation in children. TCRbeta library construction was performed incorporating unique molecular identifiers. TCRdb reprocessed the PCR reads with MiXCR, giving one entry per CDR3 protein. The sample holds 480,000 or so distinct CDR3 sequences, roughly 10% seen once. The material sequenced was PBMCs, taken before TCRalphabeta/CD19-depleted stem cell transplant. The receptors come from a child aged 2-9 years with inherited bone marrow failure, due to receive a stem cell transplant.

This clonotype was counted many times. The chain has TRBV3-1 and TRBJ2-2; D gene uncertain. The CDR3 runs to 15 residues. Germline CDR1 reads LGHDT; CDR2 reads YNNKEL (reference sequence). Deletions cut 2 bases from V and 3 bases from J, with 10 bases between. This CDR3 reads CASSQRDGDTGELFF. The CDR3, as DNA: TGTGCCAGCAGCCAACGTGACGGTGACACCGGGGAGCTGTTTTTT.

The rearrangement links TRBV7-9 to TRBJ2-2; D is undetermined. V was cut by 7 bases and J by 6 bases, with 0 bases left in between. Per germline, CDR1 SEHNR and CDR2 FQNEAQ (reference sequence). This CDR3 spans 9 amino acids. This CDR3 is CASTGELFF. The CDR3 DNA reads as TGTGCCAGCACCGGGGAGCTGTTTTTT.

The chain links TRBV10-3 to TRBJ1-5, with TRBD1 as a possible D gene (5 bases). The ends were cut back, 4 bases at V and 1 base at J, with 11 bases in the middle. The CDR3 consists of 15 residues. CDR1 and CDR2 (germline): ENHRY, SYGVKD. The CDR3 sequence is CAISGGTSSNQPQHF. The CDR3 coding sequence is TGTGCCATCAGTGGAGGGACTTCCAGCAATCAGCCCCAGCATTTT.

This clonotype was observed at least ten times. The chain employs TRBV10-3 and TRBJ2-6, with D possibly being TRBD2 (6 bases). V lost 6 bases, J lost 0 bases, and 12 bases lay in between. The CDR3 has 16 amino acids. The germline gives CDR1 ENHRY, CDR2 SYGVKD. The CDR3 loop reads CAISPGGSSGANVLTF. The DNA for the CDR3 is TGTGCCATCAGCCCTGGAGGGAGCTCTGGGGCCAACGTCCTGACTTTC.

About this clonotype itself: A read error may produce the germline difference seen at one junction end. The rearrangement uses TRBV15 and TRBJ2-5, with 15 positions matching TRBD2. Germline CDR1 LNHNV, CDR2 YYDKDF (reference sequence). The CDR3 loop spans 16 amino acids. This chain's CDR3 is CASSIGLAGGKETQYF. The CDR3 nucleotides read TGTGCCAGCAGCATCGGACTAGCGGGAGGGAAAGAGACCCAGTACTTC.

The V and J genes are TRBV28 and TRBJ2-7; the D gene is possibly TRBD1 (6 bases). The CDR3 is 16 residues long. Germline V gene data show CDR1 as MDHEN and CDR2 as SYDVKM. Trimming stripped 3 bases from V and 2 bases from J, with 17 bases between. The CDR3 protein is CASSFGAITGTYEQYF. CDR3 nucleotide sequence: TGTGCCAGCAGTTTCGGCGCGATTACAGGGACCTACGAGCAGTACTTC.

This chain connects TRBV30 to TRBJ1-1, with unresolved D. The CDR3 runs to 11 residues. The germline V gene has CDR1 GTSNPN and CDR2 SVGIG (reference sequence). V was shortened by 3 bases and J by 5 bases, with 7 bases between the two germline ends. The CDR3 sequence is CAWRTRTEAFF. The CDR3 DNA reads TGTGCCTGGAGGACGAGGACTGAAGCTTTCTTT. Combining the CDR3 with reference TRBV30 and TRBJ1-1 gives the whole variable domain SQTIHQWPATLVQPVGSPLSLECTVEGTSNPNLYWYRQAAGRGLQLLFYSVGIGQISSEVPQNLSASRPQDRQFILSSKKLLLSDSGFYLCAWRTRTEAFFGQGTRLTVV.

With respect to this clonotype: A much larger clone differs from this one at a single base, so this may be a read error. Here the CDR3 DNA reads TGTGCCAGCAACCTGCGACAGGCATACAATGAGCAGTTCTTC. Amino acids: CASNLRQAYNEQFF. The rearrangement links TRBV6-1 to TRBJ2-1, with a possible D match to TRBD1 (6 bases). Trimming removed 7 bases from V and 4 bases from J, with 14 bases in between. The CDR3 covers 14 residues. Germline CDR1 MNHNS, CDR2 SASEGT.

This clonotype was observed many times. The chain has TRBV5-1 and TRBJ2-5; D is possibly TRBD1 (5 bases). There are 15 residues in the CDR3. Germline loops: CDR1 SGHRS, CDR2 YFSETQ. Between the trimmed V and J ends, which lost 3 bases and 5 bases, there was a span of 17 bases. CDR3 coding DNA: TGCGCCAGCAGCTCTCAAGGGGCAGTGATGGAGACCCAGTACTTC. This encodes CASSSQGAVMETQYF.

This clonotype has a count of ten or more. The J gene is TRBJ2-2, the V gene TRBV6-1; D not resolved. The CDR3 contains 15 residues. V lost 2 bases, J lost 6 bases, and 13 bases lay in between. Germline V gives CDR1 MNHNS, CDR2 SASEGT. This chain's CDR3 is CASSETTAYPGELFF. The CDR3 nucleotides are TGTGCCAGCAGTGAAACGACTGCCTACCCCGGGGAGCTGTTTTTT.

This clonotype was counted at least ten times. The rearrangement links TRBV3-1 to TRBJ2-1, with D possibly TRBD2 on 5 matching bases. This CDR3 region has 15 residues. Germline V gene sequence: CDR1 LGHDT, CDR2 YNNKEL (reference sequence). Trimming took 1 base from V and 4 from J, leaving 11 bases between them. As DNA, the CDR3 is TGTGCCAGCAGCCAAGGGATAGCGACTTACAATGAGCAGTTCTTC. Translating it yields CASSQGIATYNEQFF.

This clonotype was counted a few times. The chain employs TRBV28 and TRBJ2-1; TRBD1 matches at 8 bases. Germline V gene data show CDR1 as MDHEN and CDR2 as SYDVKM. The CDR3 has 17 amino acids. J gave up 1 base and V 7 bases, and 12 bases lay outside the gene matches. The CDR3, as DNA: TGTGCCAGCACCCCTGCAGGGGGCCCGGATTCCTACAATGAGCAGTTCTTC. Encoded protein: CASTPAGGPDSYNEQFF.